These T cell receptor beta chains were read from a single sample in a study of breast tumors, draining lymph nodes, adjacent tissues. TCRdb processed the multiplex PCR reads anew with MiXCR; each CDR3 protein has one entry. The table has 15,000 or so distinct CDR3 sequences, roughly 44% seen once. The material sequenced was tumor-adjacent breast tissue. The receptors come from a female donor with breast cancer. Some clones in this sample may be carry-over from other donors' samples. Each CDR3 is given with its conserved first and last residue. A D gene is named only where the DNA matches it firmly. Size tells how often a clone was seen (once, few, many) or the class of an expanded clone, and some rows leave it out.

j_call: TRBJ2-1; clone_size: medium-sized; d_call: TRBD1; v_call: TRBV20-1; cdr3_aa: CSAMTGINEQFF; cdr3_nt: TGCAGTGCGATGACAGGGATCAATGAGCAGTTCTTC
j_call: TRBJ1-2; clone_size: .; d_call: .; v_call: TRBV5-6; cdr3_aa: CASSFPQGNYGYTF; cdr3_nt: TGTGCCAGCAGCTTTCCACAGGGAAACTATGGCTACACCTTC
j_call: TRBJ2-7; clone_size: many; d_call: TRBD1; v_call: TRBV3-1; cdr3_aa: CASSLGGIYEQYF; cdr3_nt: TGTGCCAGCAGCCTAGGGGGCATTTACGAGCAGTACTTC
j_call: TRBJ2-5; clone_size: many; d_call: TRBD2; v_call: TRBV5-1; cdr3_aa: CASSLTPAGGPETQYF; cdr3_nt: TGCGCCAGCAGCTTGACACCCGCGGGAGGCCCAGAGACCCAGTACTTC
j_call: TRBJ1-2; clone_size: medium-sized; d_call: .; v_call: TRBV7-2; cdr3_aa: CASSPQGGTGGGRGYGYTF; cdr3_nt: TGTGCCAGCAGCCCACAAGGCGGCACTGGAGGGGGGAGGGGCTATGGCTACACCTTC
j_call: TRBJ2-2; clone_size: many; d_call: TRBD2; v_call: TRBV12-3/TRBV12-4; cdr3_aa: CASSFPPRLAGEAGELFF; cdr3_nt: TGTGCCAGCAGTTTCCCCCCCAGACTAGCGGGAGAAGCCGGGGAGCTGTTTTTT
j_call: TRBJ2-3; clone_size: .; d_call: .; v_call: TRBV20-1; cdr3_aa: CSARDRDRTDTQYF; cdr3_nt: TGCAGTGCTAGAGATCGCGATCGCACAGACACGCAGTATTTT
j_call: TRBJ2-7; clone_size: many; d_call: TRBD2; v_call: TRBV28; cdr3_aa: CASSLGVTGLGLANSYEQYF; cdr3_nt: TGTGCCAGCAGTTTAGGTGTTACCGGGTTAGGACTAGCGAATTCGTACGAGCAGTACTTC
j_call: TRBJ1-6; clone_size: .; d_call: TRBD1; v_call: TRBV15; cdr3_aa: CATSRRTGLVSPLHF; cdr3_nt: TGTGCCACCAGCCGACGGACAGGGTTGGTTTCACCCCTCCACTTT
j_call: TRBJ2-3; clone_size: many; d_call: TRBD1; v_call: TRBV29-1; cdr3_aa: CSVAGTGGKDTQYF; cdr3_nt: TGCAGCGTAGCCGGGACAGGGGGGAAAGATACGCAGTATTTT
j_call: TRBJ2-7; clone_size: many; d_call: .; v_call: TRBV18; cdr3_aa: CASSPLSYEQYF; cdr3_nt: TGTGCCAGCTCACCACTCTCCTACGAGCAGTACTTC
j_call: TRBJ1-2; clone_size: medium-sized; d_call: .; v_call: TRBV12-3/TRBV12-4; cdr3_aa: CASRATGDYGYTF; cdr3_nt: TGTGCCAGCAGGGCTACAGGAGACTATGGCTACACCTTC
j_call: TRBJ2-1; clone_size: .; d_call: TRBD2; v_call: TRBV29-1; cdr3_aa: CSVDRAGVKDEQFF; cdr3_nt: TGCAGCGTCGATCGGGCGGGAGTTAAGGATGAGCAGTTCTTC
j_call: TRBJ2-3; clone_size: .; d_call: .; v_call: TRBV20-1; cdr3_aa: CSAVDSSDGRLSTDTQYF; cdr3_nt: TGCAGTGCTGTGGACAGCTCGGACGGCAGGCTTAGCACAGATACGCAGTATTTT
j_call: TRBJ2-5; clone_size: hyperexpanded; d_call: .; v_call: TRBV12-3/TRBV12-4; cdr3_aa: CASSPTAGDQETQYF; cdr3_nt: TGTGCCAGCAGCCCAACGGCAGGCGACCAAGAGACCCAGTACTTC
j_call: TRBJ2-7; clone_size: many; d_call: TRBD2; v_call: TRBV5-6; cdr3_aa: CASSQRPRTSGRPYEQYF; cdr3_nt: TGTGCCAGCAGCCAGAGACCACGGACTAGCGGGAGACCCTACGAGCAGTACTTC
j_call: TRBJ2-3; clone_size: .; d_call: TRBD2; v_call: TRBV20-1; cdr3_aa: CSARALVAGDTQYF; cdr3_nt: TGCAGTGCTAGAGCTTTGGTAGCGGGGGATACGCAGTATTTT
j_call: TRBJ2-1; clone_size: .; d_call: TRBD2; v_call: TRBV5-5; cdr3_aa: CASSLALGEGPYNEQFF; cdr3_nt: TGTGCCAGCAGCTTGGCCTTGGGGGAGGGCCCCTACAATGAGCAGTTCTTC
j_call: TRBJ2-6; clone_size: many; d_call: .; v_call: TRBV5-1; cdr3_aa: CASSPRGGGVRGSSGANVLTF; cdr3_nt: TGCGCCAGCAGCCCCAGGGGGGGTGGTGTCAGGGGGTCCTCTGGGGCCAACGTCCTGACTTTC
j_call: TRBJ2-4; clone_size: many; d_call: TRBD1; v_call: TRBV20-1; cdr3_aa: CSARGFSGQVAKNIQYF; cdr3_nt: TGCAGTGCTAGAGGTTTCTCGGGACAGGTGGCCAAAAACATTCAGTACTTC
j_call: TRBJ2-2; clone_size: .; d_call: TRBD1; v_call: TRBV7-8; cdr3_aa: CASSSDRGGPGELFF; cdr3_nt: TGTGCCAGCAGCAGCGACAGGGGGGGGCCCGGGGAGCTGTTTTTT
j_call: TRBJ2-3; clone_size: .; d_call: .; v_call: TRBV2; cdr3_aa: CASSGSVSLTDTQYF; cdr3_nt: TGTGCCAGCAGTGGATCGGTCAGCCTCACAGATACGCAGTATTTT
j_call: TRBJ2-7; clone_size: .; d_call: .; v_call: TRBV4-1; cdr3_aa: CASSQGVTGWEQHF; cdr3_nt: TGCGCCAGCAGCCAAGGTGTGACGGGCTGGGAGCAGCACTTC
j_call: TRBJ1-2; clone_size: .; d_call: .; v_call: TRBV3-1; cdr3_aa: CASSQDRAGIYGYTF; cdr3_nt: TGTGCCAGCAGCCAAGATAGGGCAGGGATCTATGGCTACACCTTC
j_call: TRBJ2-5; clone_size: .; d_call: .; v_call: TRBV28; cdr3_aa: CASRPQGRRETQYF; cdr3_nt: TGTGCCAGCAGGCCACAAGGACGACGGGAGACCCAGTACTTC
j_call: TRBJ2-5; clone_size: many; d_call: .; v_call: TRBV6-5; cdr3_aa: CASSQQGATQYF; cdr3_nt: TGTGCCAGCTCGCAACAGGGAGCGACCCAGTACTTC
j_call: TRBJ1-4; clone_size: .; d_call: TRBD1; v_call: TRBV2; cdr3_aa: CASRAGQGGEKLFF; cdr3_nt: TGTGCCAGCAGGGCCGGGCAGGGGGGTGAAAAACTGTTTTTT
j_call: TRBJ2-1; clone_size: .; d_call: TRBD1; v_call: TRBV7-9; cdr3_aa: CASSRDRGYGDEQFF; cdr3_nt: TGTGCCAGCAGCCGGGACAGGGGGTACGGGGATGAGCAGTTCTTC
j_call: TRBJ1-2; clone_size: few; d_call: .; v_call: TRBV2; cdr3_aa: CASSPDKRNYGYTF; cdr3_nt: TGTGCCAGCAGTCCGGACAAAAGGAACTATGGCTACACCTTC
j_call: TRBJ1-4; clone_size: many; d_call: .; v_call: TRBV6-1; cdr3_aa: CASSEAPDSGEKLFF; cdr3_nt: TGTGCCAGCAGTGAAGCCCCGGATTCAGGGGAAAAACTGTTTTTT
j_call: TRBJ1-5; clone_size: .; d_call: TRBD1; v_call: TRBV11-3; cdr3_aa: CASSTGGNQPQHF; cdr3_nt: TGTGCCAGCAGCACAGGGGGCAATCAGCCCCAGCATTTT
j_call: TRBJ1-2; clone_size: many; d_call: TRBD1; v_call: TRBV20-1; cdr3_aa: CSVTRQGVDYGYTF; cdr3_nt: TGCAGTGTTACCCGACAGGGGGTAGACTATGGCTACACCTTC
j_call: TRBJ2-1; clone_size: .; d_call: TRBD1; v_call: TRBV7-6; cdr3_aa: CASIKIRDRGGYNEQFF; cdr3_nt: TGTGCCAGCATTAAAATTCGGGACAGGGGAGGATACAATGAGCAGTTCTTC
j_call: TRBJ1-2; clone_size: .; d_call: .; v_call: TRBV3-1; cdr3_aa: CASSLGTSLGYTF; cdr3_nt: TGTGCCAGCAGCCTGGGGACATCACTTGGCTACACCTTC
j_call: TRBJ2-1; clone_size: many; d_call: .; v_call: TRBV12-3/TRBV12-4; cdr3_aa: CASSLLFQGMGEQFF; cdr3_nt: TGTGCCAGCAGTTTACTGTTTCAGGGTATGGGGGAGCAGTTCTTC
j_call: TRBJ1-4; clone_size: medium-sized; d_call: .; v_call: TRBV6-2/TRBV6-3; cdr3_aa: CASSWDFSSTNEKLFF; cdr3_nt: TGTGCCAGCAGTTGGGACTTCTCCTCAACTAATGAAAAACTGTTTTTT
j_call: TRBJ2-1; clone_size: .; d_call: TRBD2; v_call: TRBV4-3; cdr3_aa: CASSSGTSGSLDEQFF; cdr3_nt: TGCGCCAGCAGCTCCGGGACTAGCGGGAGTTTGGATGAGCAGTTCTTC
j_call: TRBJ2-1; clone_size: .; d_call: TRBD2; v_call: TRBV29-1; cdr3_aa: CSVVGTKWEQFF; cdr3_nt: TGCAGCGTTGTCGGGACTAAGTGGGAGCAGTTCTTC
j_call: TRBJ2-1; clone_size: .; d_call: TRBD2; v_call: TRBV5-1; cdr3_aa: CASSWGTSGSYNEQFF; cdr3_nt: TGCGCCAGCAGCTGGGGGACTAGCGGCTCCTACAATGAGCAGTTCTTC
j_call: TRBJ1-2; clone_size: many; d_call: TRBD1; v_call: TRBV27; cdr3_aa: CASRSLGQGGHGYTF; cdr3_nt: TGTGCCAGCAGATCCCTTGGACAGGGCGGGCATGGCTACACCTTC
j_call: TRBJ2-5; clone_size: few; d_call: .; v_call: TRBV7-2; cdr3_aa: CASSFQTSQETQYF; cdr3_nt: TGTGCCAGCAGCTTCCAGACTAGCCAAGAGACCCAGTACTTC
j_call: TRBJ1-2; clone_size: .; d_call: .; v_call: TRBV29-1; cdr3_aa: CSARTDLYGYTF; cdr3_nt: TGCAGCGCAAGGACAGACCTCTACGGCTACACCTTC
j_call: TRBJ2-7; clone_size: .; d_call: .; v_call: TRBV7-2; cdr3_aa: CASSFYICSAWGQGGHEQYF; cdr3_nt: .
j_call: TRBJ2-7; clone_size: .; d_call: .; v_call: TRBV7-6; cdr3_aa: CASSPMGSSYEQYF; cdr3_nt: TGTGCCAGCAGCCCCATGGGGAGCTCCTACGAGCAGTACTTC
j_call: TRBJ1-2; clone_size: once; d_call: .; v_call: TRBV29-1; cdr3_aa: CSVDGRAGGDGYAF; cdr3_nt: TGCAGCGTCGATGGCAGGGCCGGGGGCGATGGCTACGCCTTC
j_call: TRBJ1-3; clone_size: .; d_call: TRBD1; v_call: TRBV2; cdr3_aa: CASSARGTGSGGNTIYF; cdr3_nt: TGTGCCAGCAGTGCTAGGGGGACAGGTTCGGGTGGAAACACCATATATTTT
j_call: TRBJ2-7; clone_size: .; d_call: TRBD2; v_call: TRBV7-7; cdr3_aa: CASSLAGRGHEQYF; cdr3_nt: TGTGCTAGCAGCTTAGCGGGTAGGGGCCACGAGCAGTACTTC
j_call: TRBJ1-1; clone_size: .; d_call: TRBD1; v_call: TRBV15; cdr3_aa: CATSAQGSNTEAFF; cdr3_nt: TGTGCCACCAGCGCACAGGGGAGTAATACTGAAGCTTTCTTT
j_call: TRBJ2-1; clone_size: .; d_call: TRBD2; v_call: TRBV10-3; cdr3_aa: CAISAAAGGPRGEQFF; cdr3_nt: TGTGCCATCAGTGCTGCAGCGGGAGGGCCGCGCGGTGAGCAGTTCTTC
j_call: TRBJ2-1; clone_size: many; d_call: TRBD2; v_call: TRBV25-1; cdr3_aa: CASSSYPTSGRESSYNEQFF; cdr3_nt: TGTGCCAGCAGTTCCTACCCGACTAGCGGGAGAGAGAGCTCCTACAATGAGCAGTTCTTC
j_call: TRBJ1-2; clone_size: .; d_call: .; v_call: TRBV6-5; cdr3_aa: CASSYSAGGGYTF; cdr3_nt: TGTGCCAGCAGTTACTCTGCGGGAGGTGGCTACACCTTC